This TCR beta chain was captured by sequencing in a study of blood T cell repertoires in COVID-19. About the research overall: In each case, the material was cDNA or gDNA derived from T cells, B-cell-depleted T cells, or PBMCs.

The table came from immunoSEQ multiplex PCR; TCRdb's copy has only in-frame clones and leaves some out. The repertoire includes about 210,000 clones, almost 85% of them detected once, and over 9.5% sits in the top ten. This clone occurred once. The V gene's germline CDR1 is MNHNS and CDR2 SASEGT. This CDR3 spans 17 amino acids. The ends lost 3 bases at V and 10 bases at J; junction bases unmatched: 12. The TCR sequence derives from a woman aged 40-49 years with acute or convalescent COVID-19. V gene TRBV6-1 combines with J gene TRBJ1-6, with TRBD1 matching over 10 bases. The sequenced material came from peripheral blood. The chain's CDR3 is CASSDVDRGGLGSPLHF. Written as DNA, the CDR3 is TGTGCCAGCAGTGACGTGGACAGGGGGGGACTCGGCTCACCCCTCCACTTT.